This T cell receptor beta chain was sequenced for a study of T cells in Graves' hyperthyroidism and ophthalmopathy. What was amplified from RNA transcripts were TCR beta CDR3 regions. An initial round of RT-PCR targeting the TCR CDR3 relied on the HTBI primer set. One entry per CDR3 protein, called by TCRdb with MiXCR from the multiplex PCR reads. The sample shows approximately 600,000 distinct CDR3 sequences, over 12% of them seen only once. Ophthalmopathy patients had moderate-to-severe active disease, CAS ≥3, NOSPECS ≥4, and disease duration under 3 months. This clonotype turned up a few times. The sequencing sample was made of blood. The clonotype was recovered from a young woman with Graves' ophthalmopathy.

The CDR3 coding sequence is TGTGCCAGCAGTTTATACGGGACTAGCGGGAGAATCTCCTACGAGCAGTACTTC. It specifies CASSLYGTSGRISYEQYF. The V and J genes are TRBV27 and TRBJ2-7; 14 positions agree with TRBD2. CDR1 is MNHEY, CDR2 SMNVEV, per germline (reference sequence). Trimming at V came to 1 base and at J to 0 bases, leaving 5 bases not matched to a gene. The CDR3 has 18 amino acids.